This is a list of T cell receptor beta chains from one sample in a study of T cell repertoires in cytomegalovirus infection. TCRdb called the reads again in MiXCR, with one record for every CDR3 protein. Of around 100,000 distinct CDR3 sequences in the sample, around 22% were seen once. The sample was CD8+ T cells from PBMCs. Every receptor here comes from a human donor in good health (CMV status not recorded). Some clones in this sample may be carry-over from other donors' samples. Both conserved end residues are part of each CDR3. A D gene is named only where the DNA matches it firmly. Expanded clones get a size class; other rows say once, few or many, or leave the size out.

clone size,D gene,V gene,CDR3 protein
NA,NA,TRBV20-1,CSAQGLTNYEQYF
NA,NA,TRBV20-1,CSAGVGFSVEETQYF
NA,TRBD1,TRBV29-1,CSVEGTGINYNEQFF
many,TRBD1,TRBV7-2,CASSPYIRQGASDGYTF
many,NA,TRBV5-6,CASRFRALNEKLFF
many,NA,TRBV7-2,CASSLDVDRNTEAFF
few,NA,TRBV10-3,CAISESGTHMNTGELFF
NA,NA,TRBV5-4,CASSPGGGGNEQFF
many,NA,TRBV12-3/TRBV12-4,CASSLARGNQPQHF
few,NA,TRBV24-1,CATSDSDVYEQFF
NA,NA,TRBV6-6,CASSYSGGDNEKLFF
many,NA,TRBV19,CASSMTPGEDTGELFF